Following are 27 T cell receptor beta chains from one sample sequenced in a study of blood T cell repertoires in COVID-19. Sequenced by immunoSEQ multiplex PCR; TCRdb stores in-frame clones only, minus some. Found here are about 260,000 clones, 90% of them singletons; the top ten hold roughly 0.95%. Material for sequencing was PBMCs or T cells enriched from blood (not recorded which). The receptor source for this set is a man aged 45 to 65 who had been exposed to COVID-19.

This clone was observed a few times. The DNA of the CDR3 is TGTGCCAGCAGCGTAGGCCTCTTCGACGGGAGCTCTGGAAACACCATATATTTT. Its translation is CASSVGLFDGSSGNTIYF. The chain carries TRBV9 and TRBJ1-3, with no clear D. Germline loops: CDR1 SGDLS, CDR2 YYNGEE. This CDR3 comprises 18 residues. Trimming left V 0 bases short and J 0 bases short, with 16 bases between.

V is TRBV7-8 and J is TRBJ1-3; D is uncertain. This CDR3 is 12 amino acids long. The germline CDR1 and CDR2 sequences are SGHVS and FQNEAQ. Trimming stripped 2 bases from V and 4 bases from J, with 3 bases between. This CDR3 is CASSLSGNTIYF. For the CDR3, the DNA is TGTGCCAGCAGCTTATCAGGAAACACCATATATTTT.

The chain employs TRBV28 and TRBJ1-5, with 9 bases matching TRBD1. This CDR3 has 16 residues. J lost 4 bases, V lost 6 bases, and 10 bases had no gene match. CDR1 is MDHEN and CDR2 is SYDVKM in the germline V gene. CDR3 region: CASRQYGTGQNQPQHF. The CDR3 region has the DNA TGTGCCAGCAGGCAATACGGGACAGGGCAAAATCAGCCCCAGCATTTT. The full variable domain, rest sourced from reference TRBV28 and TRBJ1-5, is DVKVTQSSRYLVKRTGEKVFLECVQDMDHENMFWYRQDPGLGLRLIYFSYDVKMKEKGDIPEGYSVSREKKERFSLILESASTNQTSMYLCASRQYGTGQNQPQHFGDGTRLSIL.

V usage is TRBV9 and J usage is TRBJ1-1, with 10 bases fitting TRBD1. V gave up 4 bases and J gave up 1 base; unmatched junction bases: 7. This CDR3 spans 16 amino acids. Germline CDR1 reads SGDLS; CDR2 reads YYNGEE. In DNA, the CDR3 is TGTGCCAGCAGCCCCCGGACAGGGGGAGCGAACACTGAAGCTTTCTTT. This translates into CASSPRTGGANTEAFF.

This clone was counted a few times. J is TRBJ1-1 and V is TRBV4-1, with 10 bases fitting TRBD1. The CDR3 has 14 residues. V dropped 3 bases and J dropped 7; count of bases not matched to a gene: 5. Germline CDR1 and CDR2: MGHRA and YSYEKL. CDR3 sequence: CASSHDRGQIEAFF. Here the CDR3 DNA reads TGCGCCAGCAGCCACGACAGGGGGCAAATTGAAGCTTTCTTT.

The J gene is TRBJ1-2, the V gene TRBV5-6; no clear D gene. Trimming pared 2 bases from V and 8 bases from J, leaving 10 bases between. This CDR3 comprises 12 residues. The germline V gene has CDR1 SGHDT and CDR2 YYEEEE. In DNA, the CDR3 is TGTGCCAGCAGCTTCGGGGTGGGGGGCTACACCTTC. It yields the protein CASSFGVGGYTF. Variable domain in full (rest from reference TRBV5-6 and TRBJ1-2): DAGVTQSPTHLIKTRGQQVTLRCSPKSGHDTVSWYQQALGQGPQFIFQYYEEEERQRGNFPDRFSGHQFPNYSSELNVNALLLGDSALYLCASSFGVGGYTFGSGTRLTVV.

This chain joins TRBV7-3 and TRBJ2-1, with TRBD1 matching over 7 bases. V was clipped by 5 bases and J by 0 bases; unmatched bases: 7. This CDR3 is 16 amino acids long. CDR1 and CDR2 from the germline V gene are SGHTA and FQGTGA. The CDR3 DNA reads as TGTGCCAGCAGCCCGACAGGGACGAGCTCCTACAATGAGCAGTTCTTC. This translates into CASSPTGTSSYNEQFF. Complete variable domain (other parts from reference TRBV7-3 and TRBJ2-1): GAGVSQTPSNKVTEKGKYVELRCDPISGHTALYWYRQSLGQGPEFLIYFQGTGAADDSGLPNDRFFAVRPEGSVSTLKIQRTERGDSAVYLCASSPTGTSSYNEQFFGPGTRLTVL.

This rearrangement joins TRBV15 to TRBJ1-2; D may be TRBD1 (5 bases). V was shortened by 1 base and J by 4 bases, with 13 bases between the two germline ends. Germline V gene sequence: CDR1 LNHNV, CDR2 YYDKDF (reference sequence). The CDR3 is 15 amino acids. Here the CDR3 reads CATSRVDMGGYGYTF. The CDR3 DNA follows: TGTGCCACCAGCAGAGTGGACATGGGAGGCTATGGCTACACCTTC.

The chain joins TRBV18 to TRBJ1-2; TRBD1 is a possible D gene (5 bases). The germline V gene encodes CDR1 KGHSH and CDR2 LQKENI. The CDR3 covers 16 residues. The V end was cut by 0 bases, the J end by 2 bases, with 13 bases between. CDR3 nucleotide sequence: TGTGCCAGCTCACCACCTTTTGGGGCAGCCAACTATGGCTACACCTTC. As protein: CASSPPFGAANYGYTF.

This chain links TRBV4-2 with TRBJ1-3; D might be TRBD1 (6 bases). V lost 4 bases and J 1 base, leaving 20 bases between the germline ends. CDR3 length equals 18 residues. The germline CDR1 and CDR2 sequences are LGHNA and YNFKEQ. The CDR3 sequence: CASSPEGVPRSSGNTIYF. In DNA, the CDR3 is TGTGCCAGCAGCCCTGAGGGGGTGCCGAGGTCTTCTGGAAACACCATATATTTT.

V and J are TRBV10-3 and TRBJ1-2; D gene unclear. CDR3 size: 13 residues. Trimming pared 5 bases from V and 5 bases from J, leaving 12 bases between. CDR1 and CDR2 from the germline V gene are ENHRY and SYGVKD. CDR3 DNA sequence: TGTGCCATCAGTCGACAAGTTGGGTATGGCTACACCTTC. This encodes CAISRQVGYGYTF.

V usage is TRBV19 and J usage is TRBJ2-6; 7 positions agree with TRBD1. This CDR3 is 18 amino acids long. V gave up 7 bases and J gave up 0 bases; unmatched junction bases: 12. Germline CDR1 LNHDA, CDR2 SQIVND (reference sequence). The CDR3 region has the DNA TGTGCCAGTATCCAAGGTACAGGGGTCCTCTCTGGGGCCAACGTCCTGACTTTC. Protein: CASIQGTGVLSGANVLTF.

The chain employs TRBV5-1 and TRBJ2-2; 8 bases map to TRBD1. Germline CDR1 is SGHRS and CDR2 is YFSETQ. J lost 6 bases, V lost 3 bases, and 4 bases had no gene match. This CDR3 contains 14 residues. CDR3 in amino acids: CASSSRQGPGELFF. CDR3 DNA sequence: TGCGCCAGCAGCTCCCGACAGGGGCCCGGGGAGCTGTTTTTT.

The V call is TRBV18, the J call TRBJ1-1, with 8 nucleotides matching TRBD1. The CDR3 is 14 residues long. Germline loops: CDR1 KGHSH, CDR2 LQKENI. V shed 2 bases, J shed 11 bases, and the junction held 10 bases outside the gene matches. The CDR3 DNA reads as TGTGCCAGCTCACCATCAGGACAGGGATCGGGGGCTTTCTTT. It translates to CASSPSGQGSGAFF.

The CDR3 sequence: CASSPRSGRGNTQYF. The CDR3 DNA reads TGTGCCAGCAGCCCCAGGAGCGGGAGAGGAAATACGCAGTATTTT. This sequence joins TRBV11-3 and TRBJ2-3; 8 bases fit TRBD2. CDR1 is SGHNT, CDR2 YENEEA, per germline. V lost 5 bases and J lost 7; bases outside the gene matches: 11. This CDR3 has 15 residues.

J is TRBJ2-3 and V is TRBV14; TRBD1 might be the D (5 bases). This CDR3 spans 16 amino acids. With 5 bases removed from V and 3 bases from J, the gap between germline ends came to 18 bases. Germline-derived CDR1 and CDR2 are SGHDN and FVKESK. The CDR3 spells CASSGEGWTFTDTQYF. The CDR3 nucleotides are TGTGCCAGCAGCGGGGAAGGATGGACATTTACAGATACGCAGTATTTT. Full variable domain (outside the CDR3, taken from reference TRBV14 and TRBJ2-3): EAGVTQFPSHSVIEKGQTVTLRCDPISGHDNLYWYRRVMGKEIKFLLHFVKESKQDESGMPNNRFLAERTGGTYSTLKVQPAELEDSGVYFCASSGEGWTFTDTQYFGPGTRLTVL.

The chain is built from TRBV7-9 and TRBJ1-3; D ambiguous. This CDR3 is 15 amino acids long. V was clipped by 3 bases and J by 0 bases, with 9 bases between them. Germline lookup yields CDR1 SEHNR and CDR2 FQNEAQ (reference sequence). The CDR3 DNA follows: TGTGCCAGCAGCTTTCGACGGGGCTCTGGAAACACCATATATTTT. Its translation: CASSFRRGSGNTIYF.

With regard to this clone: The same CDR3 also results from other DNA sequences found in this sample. DNA for the CDR3: TGTGCCAGCAGTTTTAGTCCAGATACGCAGTATTTT. This codes for CASSFSPDTQYF. The chain recombines TRBV28 with TRBJ2-3; D is undetermined. This CDR3 is 12 amino acids long. The germline CDR1 and CDR2 sequences are MDHEN and SYDVKM. Trimming shortened V by 3 bases and J by 4 bases, and 5 bases separated the two germline ends.

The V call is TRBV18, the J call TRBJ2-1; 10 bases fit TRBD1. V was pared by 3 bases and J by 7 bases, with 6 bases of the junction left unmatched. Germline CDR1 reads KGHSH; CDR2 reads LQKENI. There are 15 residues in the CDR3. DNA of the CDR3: TGTGCCAGCTCACCCGGGACAGGGGTGGGGAATGAGCAGTTCTTC. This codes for CASSPGTGVGNEQFF.

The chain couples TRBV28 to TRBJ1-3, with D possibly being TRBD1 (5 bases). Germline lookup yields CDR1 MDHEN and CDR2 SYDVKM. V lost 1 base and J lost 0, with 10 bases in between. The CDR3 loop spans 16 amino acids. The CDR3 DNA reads TGTGCCAGCAGTTTATTTGGGGCAAACTCTGGAAACACCATATATTTT. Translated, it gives CASSLFGANSGNTIYF.

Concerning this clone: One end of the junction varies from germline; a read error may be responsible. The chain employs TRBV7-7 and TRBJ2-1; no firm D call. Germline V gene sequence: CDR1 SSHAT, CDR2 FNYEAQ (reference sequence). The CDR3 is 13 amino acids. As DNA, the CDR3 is TGTGCTAGCAGCTTAGAGCCTTACAATGAGCAGTTCTTC. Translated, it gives CASSLEPYNEQFF.

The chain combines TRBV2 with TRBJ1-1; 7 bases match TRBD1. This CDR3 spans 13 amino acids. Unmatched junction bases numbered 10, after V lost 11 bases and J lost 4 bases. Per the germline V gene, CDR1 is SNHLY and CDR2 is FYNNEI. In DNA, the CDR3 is TGTGCCGGTCGGCAGGGGGAAATCACTGAAGCTTTCTTT. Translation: CAGRQGEITEAFF. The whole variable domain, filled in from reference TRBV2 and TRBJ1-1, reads EPEVTQTPSHQVTQMGQEVILRCVPISNHLYFYWYRQILGQKVEFLVSFYNNEISEKSEIFDDQFSVERPDGSNFTLKIRSTKLEDSAMYFCAGRQGEITEAFFGQGTRLTVV.

The CDR3 here is CASRRTTGAAETQYF. CDR3 in DNA: TGTGCCAGCAGACGCACCACAGGGGCGGCCGAGACCCAGTACTTC. The rearrangement links TRBV4-2 to TRBJ2-5, with 7 positions matching TRBD1. The germline CDR1 and CDR2 sequences are LGHNA and YNFKEQ. This CDR3 comprises 15 residues. J gave up 5 bases and V 6 bases, and 12 bases lay outside the gene matches.

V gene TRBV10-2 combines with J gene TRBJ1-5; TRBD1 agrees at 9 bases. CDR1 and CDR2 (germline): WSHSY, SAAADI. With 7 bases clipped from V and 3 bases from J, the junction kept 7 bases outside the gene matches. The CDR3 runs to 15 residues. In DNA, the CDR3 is TGCGCCAGCACCCGGGGACAGGGTCTCAATCAGCCCCAGCATTTT. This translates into CASTRGQGLNQPQHF.

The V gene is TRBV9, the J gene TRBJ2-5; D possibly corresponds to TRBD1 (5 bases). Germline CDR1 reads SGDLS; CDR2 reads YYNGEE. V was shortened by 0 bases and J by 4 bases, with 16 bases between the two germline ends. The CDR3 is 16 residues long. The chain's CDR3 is CASSVVPRAVGETQYF. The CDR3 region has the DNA TGTGCCAGCAGCGTAGTTCCCAGGGCGGTGGGAGAGACCCAGTACTTC.

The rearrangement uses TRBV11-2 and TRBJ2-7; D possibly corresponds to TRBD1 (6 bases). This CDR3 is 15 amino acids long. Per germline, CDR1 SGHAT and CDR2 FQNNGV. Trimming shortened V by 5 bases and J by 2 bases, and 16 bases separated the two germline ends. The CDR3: CASSPIPDSPYEQYF. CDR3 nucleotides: TGTGCCAGCAGCCCGATCCCGGACAGTCCCTACGAGCAGTACTTC. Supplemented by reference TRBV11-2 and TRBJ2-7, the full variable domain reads EAGVAQSPRYKIIEKRQSVAFWCNPISGHATLYWYQQILGQGPKLLIQFQNNGVVDDSQLPKDRFSAERLKGVDSTLKIQPAKLEDSAVYLCASSPIPDSPYEQYFGPGTRLTVT.

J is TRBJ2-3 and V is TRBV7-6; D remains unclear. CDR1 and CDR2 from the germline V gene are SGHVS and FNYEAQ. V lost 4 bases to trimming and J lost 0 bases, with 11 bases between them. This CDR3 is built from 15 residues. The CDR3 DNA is TGTGCCAGCAGCTCCCCCAGAGGTAGCACAGATACGCAGTATTTT. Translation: CASSSPRGSTDTQYF.